The 29 T cell receptor beta chains in this list originate from one sample, sequenced in a study of blood T cell repertoires in COVID-19. Libraries were prepared by immunoSEQ multiplex PCR; TCRdb keeps only in-frame clonotypes and omits some of them. The sample consists of over 250,000 clones, around 90% of them appearing once. Sequencing was carried out using PBMCs or T cells enriched from blood (not recorded which). Every receptor here comes from a man between 60 and 75 years old who had recovered from COVID-19.

In DNA form, the CDR3 reads TGTGCCAGCAGCTTAGACAGGGCTGAAGCTTTCTTT. Translated: CASSLDRAEAFF. The J gene is TRBJ1-1, the V gene TRBV7-9; TRBD1 is a possible D gene (6 bases). The CDR3 has 12 residues. V was pared by 1 base and J by 6 bases, with 6 bases between. The V gene's germline CDR1 is SEHNR and CDR2 FQNEAQ (reference sequence).

The chain links TRBV7-6 to TRBJ2-7, with 9 bases lining up with TRBD1. The CDR3 is 15 residues long. J gave up 2 bases and V 4 bases, and 6 bases lay outside the gene matches. Germline CDR1 is SGHVS and CDR2 is FNYEAQ. CDR3 coding DNA: TGTGCCAGCAGCTCCACCGGGACAGGGACCTACGAGCAGTACTTC. Residues: CASSSTGTGTYEQYF. The full variable domain, rest sourced from reference TRBV7-6 and TRBJ2-7, is GAGVSQSPRYKVTKRGQDVALRCDPISGHVSLYWYRQALGQGPEFLTYFNYEAQQDKSGLPNDRFSAERPEGSISTLTIQRTEQRDSAMYRCASSSTGTGTYEQYFGPGTRLTVT.

The chain combines TRBV7-3 with TRBJ2-2, with TRBD2 matching 7 bases. CDR1 is SGHTA and CDR2 is FQGTGA in the germline V gene. The length of the CDR3 is 15 residues. V was clipped by 5 bases and J by 4 bases; unmatched bases: 7. CDR3 DNA: TGTGCCAGCAGCATCCGCGGGGGAACCACCGGGGAGCTGTTTTTT. Amino acids: CASSIRGGTTGELFF.

V gene TRBV10-3 combines with J gene TRBJ2-7; 11 bases are a match to TRBD1. The CDR3 loop spans 15 amino acids. Per germline, CDR1 ENHRY and CDR2 SYGVKD. Trimming at V came to 7 bases and at J to 3 bases, leaving 8 bases not matched to a gene. CDR3 loop: CAITVGQGARYEQYF. The CDR3 DNA follows: TGTGCCATCACCGTCGGACAGGGGGCTCGCTACGAGCAGTACTTC.

V and J are TRBV29-1 and TRBJ2-1; 9 bases are a match to TRBD1. The V and J ends lost 1 base and 2 bases, in that order; junction bases with no gene match: 9. The CDR3 extends over 17 amino acids. Looked up from germline, CDR1 is SQVTM and CDR2 is ANQGSEA. CDR3 nucleotides: TGCAGCGTTGAAGGGAGCCGAACAGGGGGCGCCTACAATGAGCAGTTCTTC. Protein: CSVEGSRTGGAYNEQFF.

The V gene is TRBV6-6, the J gene TRBJ2-7; TRBD1 agrees at 7 bases. The germline V gene has CDR1 MNHNY and CDR2 SVGAGI (reference sequence). With 6 bases clipped from V and 0 bases from J, the junction kept 5 bases outside the gene matches. The CDR3 loop spans 14 amino acids. For the CDR3, the DNA is TGTGCCAGCAGGGACACAGGGGACTCCTACGAGCAGTACTTC. Translation: CASRDTGDSYEQYF.

This chain connects TRBV3-1 (or the pseudogene TRBV3-2) to TRBJ1-2; D remains ambiguous. V lost 0 bases, J lost 4 bases, and 18 bases lay in between. This CDR3 contains 17 residues. From germline, CDR1 is LGHDT and CDR2 YNNKEL (reference sequence). The CDR3 sequence is CASSQESCPSSVYGYTF. The CDR3 DNA reads TGTGCCAGCAGCCAAGAGAGTTGCCCATCCTCTGTCTATGGCTACACCTTC.

The CDR3 sequence is CASSPMDRLRETQYF. In nucleotides, the CDR3 is TGTGCCAGCAGCCCAATGGACAGGTTGCGGGAGACCCAGTACTTC. The chain employs TRBV9 and TRBJ2-5; 7 bases are a match to TRBD1. CDR1 and CDR2 from the germline V gene are SGDLS and YYNGEE. Trimming at V came to 4 bases and at J to 5 bases, leaving 11 bases not matched to a gene. This CDR3 is 15 amino acids long.

This clone was counted a single time. The chain carries TRBV29-1 and TRBJ2-3; 13 bases fit TRBD2. CDR1 and CDR2 from the germline V gene are SQVTM and ANQGSEA. The CDR3 loop spans 19 amino acids. Trimming removed 5 bases from V and 2 bases from J; junction bases left unmatched: 16. The CDR3 nucleotides read TGCAGCGTTCATAAACTAGCGGGAGGGCCCAGTCAGTACACAGATACGCAGTATTTT. Amino acid sequence: CSVHKLAGGPSQYTDTQYF.

The chain uses TRBV6-2 or TRBV6-3 and TRBJ1-1; D is perhaps TRBD1 (5 bases). The CDR3 is 16 amino acids. The V end lost 0 bases, the J end lost 0 bases, and 11 bases lay between the germline ends. Germline assignment: CDR1 MNHEY and CDR2 SVGEGT. The CDR3 region is CASSYSSGHLNTEAFF. The CDR3 DNA is TGTGCCAGCAGTTACTCATCAGGACACCTGAACACTGAAGCTTTCTTT.

The chain uses TRBV7-9 and TRBJ2-7; no firm D call. Trimming left V 1 base short and J 4 bases short, with 17 bases between. The V gene's germline CDR1 is SEHNR and CDR2 FQNEAQ (reference sequence). The CDR3 runs 16 residues. The CDR3 bases are TGTGCCAGCAGCTTAGTTTTAGATACGGTGACATACGAGCAGTACTTC. Its protein product is CASSLVLDTVTYEQYF.

The chain joins TRBV16 to TRBJ1-2, with D uncertain. The CDR3 length is 13 residues. CDR1 KGHSY and CDR2 FQNENV come from the germline V gene. Trimming removed 5 bases at V and 8 bases at J, with 15 bases between. The CDR3 loop reads CASSSPLGIGYTF. CDR3 bases: TGTGCCAGCAGCAGTCCCCTCGGTATCGGCTACACCTTC.

The V call is TRBV11-2, the J call TRBJ2-7; 7 nucleotides agree with TRBD1. Germline V gene sequence: CDR1 SGHAT, CDR2 FQNNGV. This CDR3 is built from 15 residues. With 3 bases clipped from V and 3 bases from J, the junction kept 8 bases outside the gene matches. Here the CDR3 reads CASSLGQGVYYEQYF. The CDR3 DNA follows: TGTGCCAGCAGCTTGGGCCAGGGGGTTTACTACGAGCAGTACTTC. The complete variable domain, with remaining parts taken from reference TRBV11-2 and TRBJ2-7, reads EAGVAQSPRYKIIEKRQSVAFWCNPISGHATLYWYQQILGQGPKLLIQFQNNGVVDDSQLPKDRFSAERLKGVDSTLKIQPAKLEDSAVYLCASSLGQGVYYEQYFGPGTRLTVT.

The chain carries TRBV11-3 and TRBJ1-1, with D maybe TRBD1 (5 bases). CDR1 SGHNT and CDR2 YENEEA come from the germline V gene. This CDR3 region has 13 residues. Trimming shortened V by 3 bases and J by 4 bases, and 9 bases separated the two germline ends. Here the CDR3 DNA reads TGTGCCAGCAGCTTCAACACAGGCACTGAAGCTTTCTTT. Its translation is CASSFNTGTEAFF.

This chain uses TRBV6-5 with TRBJ2-7; a weak D match, TRBD2 (6 bases). This CDR3 is 15 amino acids long. Germline CDR1 is MNHEY and CDR2 is SVGAGI. The V and J ends lost 6 bases and 2 bases respectively, with 17 bases between them. The CDR3: CASSPGVSRTYEQYF. The DNA for the CDR3 is TGTGCCAGCAGCCCGGGGGTGAGTAGGACCTACGAGCAGTACTTC.

This clone was found a few times. As DNA, the CDR3 is TGTGCCAGTAGAAAGAATAGGGACACACTACGCAATCAGCCCCAGCATTTT. Its protein is CASRKNRDTLRNQPQHF. J is TRBJ1-5 and V is TRBV19, with a tentative D call TRBD1 (6 bases). CDR3 length: 17 residues. CDR1 LNHDA and CDR2 SQIVND come from the germline V gene (reference sequence). Trimming stripped 6 bases from V and 2 bases from J, with 20 bases between.

The J gene is TRBJ1-6, the V gene TRBV19; D unclear. V gave up 5 bases and J gave up 9 bases, with 14 bases separating them. Per the germline V gene, CDR1 is LNHDA and CDR2 is SQIVND (reference sequence). The CDR3 loop spans 14 amino acids. In DNA, the CDR3 is TGTGCCAGTAGTTCGGACGGGATACGTTCACCCCTCCACTTT. Protein product: CASSSDGIRSPLHF.

The genes are TRBV5-6 and TRBJ1-1, with 7 bases fitting TRBD1. Unmatched junction bases numbered 7, after V lost 4 bases and J lost 10 bases. Germline lookup yields CDR1 SGHDT and CDR2 YYEEEE. This CDR3 comprises 12 residues. In nucleotides, the CDR3 is TGTGCCAGCAGCAGACAGGACAGGCCAGCTTTCTTT. Encoded protein: CASSRQDRPAFF.

The CDR3: CASSRKTVTSGYNEQFF. CDR3 bases: TGTGCCAGCAGCCGTAAGACCGTTACTAGCGGGTACAATGAGCAGTTCTTC. The rearrangement links TRBV14 to TRBJ2-1, with 9 bases fitting TRBD2. J was trimmed by 4 bases and V by 4 bases; bases with no gene match: 11. Germline V gives CDR1 SGHDN, CDR2 FVKESK. This CDR3 contains 17 residues.

CDR3 sequence: CASSWLGPDTQYF. The CDR3 region has the DNA TGCGCCAGCAGCTGGCTAGGTCCAGATACGCAGTATTTT. The V gene is TRBV5-1, the J gene TRBJ2-3; D unclear. V lost 3 bases to trimming and J lost 4 bases, with 9 bases between them. This CDR3 has 13 residues. Germline V gives CDR1 SGHRS, CDR2 YFSETQ. Variable domain in full (rest from reference TRBV5-1 and TRBJ2-3): KAGVTQTPRYLIKTRGQQVTLSCSPISGHRSVSWYQQTPGQGLQFLFEYFSETQRNKGNFPGRFSGRQFSNSRSEMNVSTLELGDSALYLCASSWLGPDTQYFGPGTRLTVL.

For this clone: The junction shows a germline mismatch at one end, possibly a read error. The rearrangement links TRBV7-7 to TRBJ2-3; possible D gene TRBD1, 6 bases. Germline loops: CDR1 SSHAT, CDR2 FNYEAQ (reference sequence). The CDR3 runs to 15 residues. In nucleotides, the CDR3 is TGTGCTAGCAGCCCAGGGGTTTCTAGCACAGATACGCAGTATTTT. Protein product: CASSPGVSSTDTQYF.

For the CDR3, the DNA is TGTGCCAGCAGCCAAGTTCTGGGCGCCGGGGAGCTGTTTTTT. Translated: CASSQVLGAGELFF. The chain uses TRBV3-1 (or the pseudogene TRBV3-2) and TRBJ2-2; D unclear. This CDR3 is built from 14 residues. CDR1 is LGHDT, CDR2 YNNKEL, per germline (reference sequence). The V end was cut by 1 base, the J end by 6 bases, with 9 bases between.

The chain has TRBV7-2 and TRBJ1-2, with no clear D. This CDR3 is built from 14 residues. The germline CDR1 and CDR2 sequences are SGHTA and FQGNSA. V was trimmed by 3 bases and J by 5 bases, leaving 13 bases between them. The CDR3 sequence is CASSLDLGGYGYTF. In DNA, the CDR3 is TGTGCCAGCAGCTTGGACCTTGGAGGTTATGGCTACACCTTC.

The J gene is TRBJ2-3, the V gene TRBV3-1 (or the pseudogene TRBV3-2), with D possibly matching TRBD2 (7 bases). Trimming cost V 1 base and J 3 bases, with 20 bases left between them. This CDR3 contains 18 residues. Per germline, CDR1 LGHDT and CDR2 YNNKEL (reference sequence). The CDR3 loop is CASSQAHGGGRGTDTQYF. As DNA, the CDR3 is TGTGCCAGCAGCCAAGCCCATGGGGGGGGGCGGGGAACAGATACGCAGTATTTT.

V gene TRBV11-3 combines with J gene TRBJ2-1, with D tentatively TRBD2 (5 bases). The CDR3 is 13 amino acids. The germline V gene encodes CDR1 SGHNT and CDR2 YENEEA. V lost 3 bases and J lost 7, with 10 bases in between. CDR3 in DNA: TGTGCCAGCAGCTTTGTCCCGGGGAATGAGCAGTTCTTC. It translates to CASSFVPGNEQFF.

The sample holds one count of this clone. V and J are TRBV9 and TRBJ1-4; 7 nucleotides align to TRBD1. The CDR3 runs 16 residues. Germline CDR1 reads SGDLS; CDR2 reads YYNGEE. V gave up 0 bases and J gave up 2 bases; unmatched junction bases: 4. Written as DNA, the CDR3 is TGTGCCAGCAGCGTAGATAGGGGGCCTACTAATGAAAAACTGTTTTTT. This gives the protein CASSVDRGPTNEKLFF. The full variable domain, its missing parts supplied by reference TRBV9 and TRBJ1-4, is DSGVTQTPKHLITATGQRVTLRCSPRSGDLSVYWYQQSLDQGLQFLIQYYNGEERAKGNILERFSAQQFPDLHSELNLSSLELGDSALYFCASSVDRGPTNEKLFFGSGTQLSVL.

The chain recombines TRBV25-1 with TRBJ1-6; 8 nucleotides match TRBD1. CDR1 is MGHDK and CDR2 is SYGVNS in the germline V gene. This CDR3 is 14 amino acids long. V lost 8 bases, J lost 4 bases, and 4 bases stayed unmatched. CDR3 nucleotide sequence: TGTGCCAGCGCTTACAGGGGGTATAATTCACCCCTCCACTTT. This translates into CASAYRGYNSPLHF.

This chain links TRBV9 with TRBJ2-7; 8 bases agree with TRBD1. Per germline, CDR1 SGDLS and CDR2 YYNGEE. V was pared by 4 bases and J by 0 bases, with 6 bases of the junction left unmatched. The CDR3 loop spans 15 amino acids. The CDR3 coding sequence is TGTGCCAGCAGCATTGGACAGGGCCTCTCCTACGAGCAGTACTTC. Amino acid sequence: CASSIGQGLSYEQYF.

The V gene is TRBV5-5, the J gene TRBJ1-1, with D perhaps matching TRBD1 (6 bases). V was shortened by 0 bases and J by 8 bases, with 11 bases between the two germline ends. This CDR3 is built from 13 residues. Germline V CDR1 and CDR2: SGHKS, YYEKEE (reference sequence). As DNA, the CDR3 is TGTGCCAGCAGCTTGGTGACAGGAAGGGAAGCTTTCTTT. It encodes CASSLVTGREAFF.